The clone carrying this T cell receptor (beta chain) is a singleton in its sample. This specimen belongs to a study of cytomegalovirus exposure and HLA in healthy donors. Germline V gene lookup returns CDR1 SGDLS and CDR2 YYNGEE. V was pared by 0 bases and J by 7 bases, with 4 bases of the junction left unmatched. The CDR3 length is 15 residues. Primers included in the PCR were 60 Vbeta and 13 Jbeta primers. Authors' methods: Later work found approximately 87 million unique TCR beta chains, with about 10 million shared. The table came from immunoSEQ multiplex PCR; TCRdb's copy has only in-frame clones and leaves some out. That table gives V, J and clone size, and the DNA gave D and trimming. The sample shows 150,000 or so clones, around 75% of them seen only once.

This TCR came from a male donor in good health and CMV-seronegative. V gene TRBV9 combines with J gene TRBJ2-7, with 13 bases lining up with TRBD2. Sequenced input: PBMCs. CDR3 region: CASSVVGTSGAEQYF. The CDR3 DNA is TGTGCCAGCAGCGTAGTTGGGACTAGCGGGGCAGAGCAGTACTTC.